This T cell receptor (beta chain) was identified during a study of T-cell reconstitution after alpha-beta-depleted transplantation in children. Unique molecular identifiers were used in preparing the TCRbeta library. Via MiXCR, TCRdb re-called the PCR reads, giving one row per CDR3 protein. The sample shows some 490,000 distinct CDR3 sequences, around an eighth of them seen only once. Specimen: PBMCs from the stem cell graft donor, collected from the stem cell graft. The receptor was isolated from a human donor who donated a stem cell graft to a child with combined immunodeficiency.

CDR3: CASGLVGRGPEKLFF. In DNA, the CDR3 is TGTGCTAGTGGTTTGGTCGGCAGGGGGCCAGAAAAACTGTTTTTT. The gene calls are TRBV12-5 and TRBJ1-4, with TRBD1 identical over 8 bases. The CDR3 loop spans 15 amino acids. The V gene end was trimmed by 0 bases and the J gene end by 8 bases; junction bases not matched to a gene: 5. The germline CDR1 and CDR2 sequences are LGHNT and FRNRAP.